Below are 17 T cell receptor beta chains sequenced from a single sample in a study of blood T cells in healthy people across ages. The use of a sample-barcoded 5' primer and a J-beta primer mix characterized a second PCR of roughly 7 to 11 cycles. One entry per CDR3 protein, called by TCRdb with MiXCR from the 5' RACE reads. The table shows around 1,500,000 distinct CDR3 sequences, with 40% to 50% occurring only once. The sample was blood. Receptors were obtained from a woman aged 18-30 years in good health.

The chain joins TRBV5-1 to TRBJ2-1; D gene ambiguous. The J call may be mistaken, given a closer DNA end match to TRBJ2-7. From germline, CDR1 is SGHRS and CDR2 YFSETQ. This CDR3 is built from 14 residues. The DNA for the CDR3 is TGCGCCAGCAGCTTGCTTCCCGGTTACAATGAGCAGTACTTC. Its protein is CASSLLPGYNEQYF.

This clonotype showed up just a few times. The rearrangement links TRBV6-5 to TRBJ2-7; D is possibly TRBD1 (6 bases). Trimming took 6 bases from V and 1 from J, leaving 10 bases between them. The CDR3 length is 13 residues. CDR1 and CDR2 (germline): MNHEY, SVGAGI. The CDR3 region has the DNA TGTGCCAGCAGACAGACAGGATCCTACGAGCAGTACTTC. Translation: CASRQTGSYEQYF.

This clonotype was counted only a few times. The CDR3: CASSQDLRDRGIGYTF. DNA for the CDR3: TGTGCCAGCAGCCAAGATCTACGGGACAGGGGGATTGGCTACACCTTC. The V gene is TRBV14, the J gene TRBJ1-2, with TRBD1 matching over 11 bases. The CDR3 spans 16 residues. V gave up 0 bases and J gave up 7 bases; unmatched junction bases: 7. Germline V CDR1 and CDR2: SGHDN, FVKESK.

This clonotype was observed a handful of times. This chain joins TRBV6-6 and TRBJ2-7; D uncertain. Between the trimmed V and J ends, which lost 0 bases and 3 bases, there was a span of 9 bases. The CDR3 totals 14 residues. Germline lookup yields CDR1 MNHNY and CDR2 SVGAGI (reference sequence). The CDR3 protein is CASSYSMANYEQYF. As DNA, the CDR3 is TGTGCCAGCAGTTACTCGATGGCAAACTACGAGCAGTACTTC.

This clonotype has ten or more counts. The chain combines TRBV12-3 or TRBV12-4 with TRBJ2-3; 11 bases align to TRBD1. V shed 8 bases and J 4 bases; nucleotides not matched to a gene: 11. The CDR3 has 16 residues. The CDR3 sequence: CASGPLRGQGADTQYF. CDR3 DNA: TGTGCCAGCGGCCCCCTCAGGGGACAGGGGGCAGATACGCAGTATTTT.

The chain combines TRBV28 with TRBJ2-3, with D possibly matching TRBD2 (6 bases). Trimming left V 3 bases short and J 6 bases short, with 13 bases between. CDR3 length: 14 amino acids. Germline V gives CDR1 MDHEN, CDR2 SYDVKM. Written as DNA, the CDR3 is TGTGCCAGCAGTTTCACGGGGGATGGGGATACGCAGTATTTT. It is translated as CASSFTGDGDTQYF.

The CDR3 loop is CASSYGLSGTSTDTQYF. DNA for the CDR3: TGTGCCAGCAGTTACGGTCTGAGCGGTACTAGCACAGATACGCAGTATTTT. The chain recombines TRBV6-6 with TRBJ2-3, with TRBD2 as a possible D gene (5 bases). The CDR3 contains 17 residues. Germline V CDR1 and CDR2: MNHNY, SVGAGI (reference sequence). V lost 2 bases to trimming and J lost 0 bases, with 15 bases between them.

This chain connects TRBV20-1 to TRBJ2-1; tentatively, D is TRBD2 (6 bases). The ends were cut back, 2 bases at V and 6 bases at J, with 17 bases in the middle. The CDR3 spans 15 residues. Germline V gene data show CDR1 as DFQATT and CDR2 as SNEGSKA (reference sequence). CDR3: CSARNREWDVNEQFF. The CDR3 bases are TGCAGTGCTAGAAACCGGGAGTGGGATGTCAATGAGCAGTTCTTC.

As for this clonotype: A much larger clone lies a single base off, so this may be a read error. This chain links TRBV10-3 with TRBJ1-2, with no clear D. The CDR3 contains 12 residues. Germline V CDR1 and CDR2: ENHRY, SYGVKD. The germline V and J ends were trimmed by 2 bases and 8 bases, with 9 bases remaining between them. DNA for the CDR3: TGTGCCATCAGTGAGAACGGGCCCGGCTACACCTTC. This encodes CAISENGPGYTF.

The rearrangement links TRBV6-1 to TRBJ1-2, with D unresolved. The V end was cut by 5 bases, the J end by 6 bases, with 7 bases between. The CDR3 contains 11 residues. The germline V gene has CDR1 MNHNS and CDR2 SASEGT. The CDR3 spells CASSWPHGYTF. CDR3 in DNA: TGTGCCAGCAGTTGGCCCCATGGCTACACCTTC.

The chain uses TRBV10-3 and TRBJ1-3, with D unclear. From germline, CDR1 is ENHRY and CDR2 SYGVKD. Deletions cut 10 bases from V and 0 bases from J, with 13 bases between. The CDR3 loop spans 14 amino acids. In DNA form, the CDR3 reads TGTGCCACCCGAGGTAATCCCTCTGGAAACACCATATATTTT. It codes for CATRGNPSGNTIYF.

Only a few counts were recorded for this clonotype. The J gene is TRBJ2-7, the V gene TRBV21-1; the table's D call of TRBD2 was not tested on the DNA. TRBV21-1 is recorded as a pseudogene. The CDR3 contains 17 residues. Here the CDR3 reads CASSTLGLAVSSYEQYF. The CDR3 bases are TGTGCCAGCAGCACTCTGGGACTAGCGGTCAGCTCCTACGAGCAGTACTTC.

This clonotype was counted only a few times. V gene TRBV20-1 combines with J gene TRBJ2-3, with 8 bases that match TRBD2. CDR3 size: 15 residues. The junction had 11 bases not matched to a gene; V was cut back by 5 bases and J by 4 bases. Germline V gene sequence: CDR1 DFQATT, CDR2 SNEGSKA (reference sequence). The CDR3 loop is CSALTGLVGSDTQYF. For the CDR3, the DNA is TGCAGTGCTCTGACGGGACTAGTTGGGTCAGATACGCAGTATTTT.

The rearrangement links TRBV5-1 to TRBJ2-1; 8 bases are shared with TRBD2. CDR1 is SGHRS and CDR2 is YFSETQ in the germline V gene. J gave up 10 bases and V 0 bases, and 9 bases lay outside the gene matches. The CDR3 spans 15 residues. The CDR3 DNA reads as TGCGCCAGCAGCTTGGATCGGGAGGGCGACTACGAGCAGTTCTTC. Translating it yields CASSLDREGDYEQFF.

In this sample, this clonotype turned up a few times. The gene calls are TRBV9 and TRBJ2-7; TRBD2 agrees at 7 bases. This CDR3 has 14 residues. The trim removed 3 bases at V and 4 bases at J, leaving 7 bases unmatched. The germline gives CDR1 SGDLS, CDR2 YYNGEE. The CDR3 DNA is TGTGCCAGCAGCGGGGGGGGGACTCCTTACGAGCAGTACTTC. Translating gives CASSGGGTPYEQYF.

The sample holds one count of this clonotype. The CDR3 protein is CASRIHREGGWPATNEKLFF. CDR3 bases: TGTGCCAGCCGGATCCACAGGGAGGGAGGATGGCCTGCAACTAATGAAAAACTGTTTTTT. This chain connects TRBV2 to TRBJ1-4, with D possibly TRBD1 on 6 matching bases. Germline CDR1 SNHLY, CDR2 FYNNEI. The ends were cut back, 8 bases at V and 0 bases at J, with 28 bases in the middle. CDR3 size: 20 residues.

The V and J genes are TRBV4-2 and TRBJ2-7; a possible D gene is TRBD2 (6 bases). Germline lookup yields CDR1 LGHNA and CDR2 YNFKEQ. This CDR3 has 17 residues. Deletions cut 1 base from V and 1 base from J, with 17 bases between. The chain's CDR3 is CASSQARGGILSYEQYF. CDR3 DNA: TGTGCCAGCAGCCAAGCTCGGGGCGGGATTCTTTCCTACGAGCAGTACTTC.